This TCR beta chain was recovered during a study of regulatory T cells in long-lasting Graves disease. General study results and limits: With persistent disease, TRBV28, TRBJ1-2 and TRBJ2-5 were the favored segments.

Documented time point: newly diagnosed GD, antithyroid drugs for less than 3 months. Making the TCR library involved RNA that had been extracted from PBMCs. This clonotype showed up many times. The antigen is unknown. Relying on iRepertoire HTBI primers and Arm-PCR of CDR3 regions, the team built TCR beta libraries. TCRdb itself ran the multiplex PCR reads through MiXCR, one entry per CDR3 protein. This sample has approximately 230,000 distinct CDR3 sequences, with around 19% found just once. CDR1 SGHDN and CDR2 FVKESK come from the germline V gene. The CDR3 covers 13 residues. V was cut by 2 bases and J by 9 bases, with 13 bases left in between.

The receptor was isolated from a female donor with Graves disease. This chain connects TRBV14 to TRBJ1-2, with D unresolved. Sequencing used peripheral blood mononuclear cells (PBMCs), obtained at new diagnosis, from a patient treated with antithyroid drugs. The CDR3 nucleotides are TGTGCCAGCAGCCAAATAGTTTGGGATCGCTACACCTTC. Protein: CASSQIVWDRYTF.